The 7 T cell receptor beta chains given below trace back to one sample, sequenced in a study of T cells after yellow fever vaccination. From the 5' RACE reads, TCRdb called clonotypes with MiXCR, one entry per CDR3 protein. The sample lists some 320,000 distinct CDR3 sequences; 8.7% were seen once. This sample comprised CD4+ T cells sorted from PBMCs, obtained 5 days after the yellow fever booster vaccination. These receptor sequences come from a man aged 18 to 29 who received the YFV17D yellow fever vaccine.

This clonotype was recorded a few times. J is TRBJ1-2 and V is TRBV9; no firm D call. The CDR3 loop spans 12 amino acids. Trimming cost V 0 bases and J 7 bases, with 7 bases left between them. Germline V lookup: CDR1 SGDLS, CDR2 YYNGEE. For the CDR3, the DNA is TGTGCCAGCAGCGTAGTAGGCGGTGGCTACACCTTC. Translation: CASSVVGGGYTF. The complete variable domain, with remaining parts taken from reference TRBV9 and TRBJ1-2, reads DSGVTQTPKHLITATGQRVTLRCSPRSGDLSVYWYQQSLDQGLQFLIQYYNGEERAKGNILERFSAQQFPDLHSELNLSSLELGDSALYFCASSVVGGGYTFGSGTRLTVV.

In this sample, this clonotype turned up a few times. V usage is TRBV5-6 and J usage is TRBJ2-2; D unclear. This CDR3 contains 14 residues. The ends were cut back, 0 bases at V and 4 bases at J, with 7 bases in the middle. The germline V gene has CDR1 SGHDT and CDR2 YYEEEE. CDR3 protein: CASSLGVTTGELFF. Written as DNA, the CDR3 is TGTGCCAGCAGCTTGGGCGTGACCACCGGGGAGCTGTTTTTT.

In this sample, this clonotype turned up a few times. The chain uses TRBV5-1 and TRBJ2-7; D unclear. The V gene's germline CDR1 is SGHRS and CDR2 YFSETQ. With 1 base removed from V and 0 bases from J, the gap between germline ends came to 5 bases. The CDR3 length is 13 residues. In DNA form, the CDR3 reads TGCGCCAGCAGCTTGCCGGCCTCCTACGAGCAGTACTTC. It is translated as CASSLPASYEQYF.

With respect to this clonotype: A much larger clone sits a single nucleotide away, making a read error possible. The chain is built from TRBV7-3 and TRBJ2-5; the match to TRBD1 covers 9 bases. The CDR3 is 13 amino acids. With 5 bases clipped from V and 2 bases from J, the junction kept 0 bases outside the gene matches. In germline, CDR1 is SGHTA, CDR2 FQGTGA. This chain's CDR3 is CASSGTGQETQYF. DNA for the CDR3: TGTGCCAGCAGCGGGACAGGGCAAGAGACCCAGTACTTC. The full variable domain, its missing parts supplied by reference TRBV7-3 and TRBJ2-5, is GAGVSQTPSNKVTEKGKYVELRCDPISGHTALYWYRQSLGQGPEFLIYFQGTGAADDSGLPNDRFFAVRPEGSVSTLKIQRTERGDSAVYLCASSGTGQETQYFGPGTRLLVL.

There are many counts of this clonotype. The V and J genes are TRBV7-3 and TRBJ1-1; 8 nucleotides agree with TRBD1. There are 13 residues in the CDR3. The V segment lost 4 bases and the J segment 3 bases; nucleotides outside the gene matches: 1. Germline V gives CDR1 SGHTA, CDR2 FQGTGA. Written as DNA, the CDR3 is TGTGCCAGCAGCTCCAGGGGGCACACTGAAGCTTTCTTT. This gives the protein CASSSRGHTEAFF.

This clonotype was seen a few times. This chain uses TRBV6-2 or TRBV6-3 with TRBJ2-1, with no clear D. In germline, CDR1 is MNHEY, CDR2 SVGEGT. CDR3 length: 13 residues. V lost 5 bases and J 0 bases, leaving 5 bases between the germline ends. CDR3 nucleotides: TGTGCCAGCAGTCTGGTCTCCTACAATGAGCAGTTCTTC. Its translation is CASSLVSYNEQFF.

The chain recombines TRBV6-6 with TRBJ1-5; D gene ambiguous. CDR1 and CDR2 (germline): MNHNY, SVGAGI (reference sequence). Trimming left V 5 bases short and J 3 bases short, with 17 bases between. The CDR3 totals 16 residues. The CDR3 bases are TGTGCCAGCAGTCTAGATTCGGGAGGGTTCAATCAGCCCCAGCATTTT. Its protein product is CASSLDSGGFNQPQHF.